The clone carrying this T cell receptor (beta chain) was seen a handful of times. The data stem from a study of blood T cells in healthy people across ages. V was clipped by 2 bases and J by 8 bases, with 21 bases between them. Germline V gene sequence: CDR1 MNHEY, CDR2 SVGAGI. The CDR3 is made up of 16 amino acids. A J-beta primer mix and a sample-barcoded 5' primer were used in a second PCR of about 7 to 12 cycles. TCRdb used MiXCR to reprocess the 5' RACE reads, holding one entry per CDR3 protein. The table includes around 1,800,000 distinct CDR3 sequences, about two fifths detected once. This chain joins TRBV6-5 and TRBJ1-2, with D possibly being TRBD1 (5 bases). The sample comprised blood. The source of this sequence is a human donor in good health. Written as DNA, the CDR3 is TGTGCCAGCAGTTACGGGAAGGGACTTGCCCCTGGGGGCTACACCTTC. Translated, it gives CASSYGKGLAPGGYTF.